These 27 T cell receptor beta chains were sequenced from one sample in a study of radiotherapy plus CTLA-4 blockade in lung cancer. The table came from immunoSEQ multiplex PCR; TCRdb's copy has only in-frame clones and leaves some out. The sample lists about 110,000 clones, roughly four fifths occurring once. Sequenced material: peripheral blood, taken from a patient treated with radiotherapy plus ipilimumab. The receptors stem from a human donor with non-small cell lung cancer that progressed on radiotherapy plus ipilimumab. Some clones in this sample may be carry-over from other donors' samples.

This clone was counted between two and nine times. The gene calls are TRBV6-6 and TRBJ1-4; weak D call: TRBD1 (6 bases). Trimming took 10 bases from V and 5 from J, leaving 23 bases between them. The CDR3 has 16 residues. Germline CDR1 reads MNHNY; CDR2 reads SVGAGI (reference sequence). In DNA, the CDR3 is TGTGCCACCACCGGGGGCCCGGACAGACACAATGAAAAACTGTTTTTT. This gives the protein CATTGGPDRHNEKLFF.

The chain carries TRBV6-1 and TRBJ1-2; the D is unclear. Per the germline V gene, CDR1 is MNHNS and CDR2 is SASEGT. This CDR3 is built from 15 residues. With 2 bases removed from V and 0 bases from J, the gap between germline ends came to 10 bases. DNA for the CDR3: TGTGCCAGCAGTGAACGTCGAAGAACTAACTATGGCTACACCTTC. Protein sequence: CASSERRRTNYGYTF.

J is TRBJ2-2 and V is TRBV6-1; tentatively, D is TRBD1 or TRBD2 (6 bases each). The CDR3 is made up of 12 amino acids. CDR1 is MNHNS and CDR2 is SASEGT in the germline V gene. Trimming removed 7 bases at V and 4 bases at J, with 7 bases between. In DNA form, the CDR3 reads TGTGCCAGCACGGGGGCCACCGGGGAGCTGTTTTTT. Amino acids: CASTGATGELFF.

The rearrangement links TRBV10-3 to TRBJ1-2, with 9 bases identical to TRBD1. The J segment lost 1 base and the V segment lost 10 bases, leaving 4 bases of the junction unmatched. This CDR3 region has 13 residues. The germline CDR1 and CDR2 sequences are ENHRY and SYGVKD. CDR3 residues: CATRDRDNYGYTF. CDR3 DNA: TGTGCCACTAGGGACAGGGATAACTATGGCTACACCTTC.

The DNA of the CDR3 is TGCGCCAGCAGCCCGACCGGGACAGGGGACCCTGGAAACACCATATATTTT. It translates to CASSPTGTGDPGNTIYF. The genes are TRBV4-3 and TRBJ1-3, with 10 bases lining up with TRBD1. Trimming cost V 4 bases and J 2 bases; bases outside gene matches: 8. Looked up from germline, CDR1 is LGHNA and CDR2 is YSLEER. The CDR3 contains 17 residues.

This clone was seen a few times. This rearrangement joins TRBV4-2 to TRBJ1-3; a weak D match, TRBD1 (5 bases). CDR1 LGHNA and CDR2 YNFKEQ come from the germline V gene. The CDR3 sequence is 16 residues long. The V gene lost 0 bases and the J gene lost 2 bases, with 11 bases spanning the gap. The CDR3 sequence: CASSQEVSGTGNTIYF. DNA for the CDR3: TGTGCCAGCAGCCAAGAAGTATCAGGGACTGGAAACACCATATATTTT.

V usage is TRBV19 and J usage is TRBJ1-5, with a tentative D call TRBD1 (5 bases). Germline assignment: CDR1 LNHDA and CDR2 SQIVND (reference sequence). The ends were cut back, 4 bases at V and 5 bases at J, with 21 bases in the middle. The CDR3 contains 17 residues. CDR3 protein: CASSRPRQLQFDQPQHF. The CDR3 DNA reads as TGTGCCAGTAGTAGACCCCGACAGCTCCAGTTCGATCAGCCCCAGCATTTT.

The rearrangement links TRBV5-1 to TRBJ2-6; D tentatively fits TRBD1 or TRBD2 (5 bases each). V lost 4 bases, J lost 2 bases, and 16 bases lay in between. Per the germline V gene, CDR1 is SGHRS and CDR2 is YFSETQ. The CDR3 is 17 residues long. The CDR3 spells CASSLEPLGAGANVLTF. CDR3 nucleotides: TGCGCCAGCAGCCTAGAACCCCTGGGGGCTGGGGCCAACGTCCTGACTTTC.

CDR3 DNA: TGTGCCAGTATAGGAATATCTGGAAACACCATATATTTT. Translation gives CASIGISGNTIYF. The chain employs TRBV19 and TRBJ1-3; no definite D call. CDR3 length equals 13 residues. Deletions cut 7 bases from V and 1 base from J, with 8 bases between. Germline lookup yields CDR1 LNHDA and CDR2 SQIVND (reference sequence).

The chain joins TRBV5-1 to TRBJ2-5; 7 bases line up with TRBD1. The V gene's germline CDR1 is SGHRS and CDR2 YFSETQ. The CDR3 runs 16 residues. V lost 0 bases to trimming and J lost 1 base; unmatched junction nucleotides: 6. CDR3 sequence reads: CASSLALTGPQETQYF. The DNA for the CDR3 is TGCGCCAGCAGCTTGGCCTTGACAGGGCCCCAAGAGACCCAGTACTTC.

The chain is built from TRBV6-1 and TRBJ1-2; 10 positions agree with TRBD1. With V trimmed by 4 bases and J by 3 bases, 2 bases remained unmatched. The CDR3 is 14 amino acids. The germline V gene encodes CDR1 MNHNS and CDR2 SASEGT. CDR3: CASSATGGYYGYTF. As DNA, the CDR3 is TGTGCCAGCAGTGCGACAGGGGGCTACTATGGCTACACCTTC.

The rearrangement links TRBV19 to TRBJ1-5, with no clear D. Germline lookup yields CDR1 LNHDA and CDR2 SQIVND (reference sequence). The CDR3 runs to 15 residues. Deletions cut 3 bases from V and 0 bases from J, with 9 bases between. CDR3 amino acids: CASSIDGDSNQPQHF. The CDR3 DNA reads TGTGCCAGTAGTATCGATGGGGATAGCAATCAGCCCCAGCATTTT.

V usage is TRBV5-4 and J usage is TRBJ2-2, with 12 bases identical to TRBD2. V dropped 3 bases and J dropped 4; count of bases not matched to a gene: 10. Germline V CDR1 and CDR2: SGHNT, YYREEE (reference sequence). This CDR3 is 18 amino acids long. CDR3: CASSSGWLAGGSTGELFF. The CDR3 DNA follows: TGTGCCAGCAGCTCTGGTTGGCTAGCGGGGGGGAGCACCGGGGAGCTGTTTTTT.

This clone was detected only once. The chain employs TRBV7-8 and TRBJ1-2, with 8 bases aligning to TRBD1. V trimming: 2 bases; J trimming: 0 bases; junction bases outside the gene matches: 8. Germline lookup yields CDR1 SGHVS and CDR2 FQNEAQ. CDR3 length: 17 residues. The CDR3 spells CASSLTLQTGANYGYTF. CDR3 nucleotides: TGTGCCAGCAGCTTAACCCTCCAGACAGGGGCTAACTATGGCTACACCTTC. The full variable domain, with the rest looked up from reference TRBV7-8 and TRBJ1-2, is GAGVSQSPRYKVAKRGQDVALRCDPISGHVSLFWYQQALGQGPEFLTYFQNEAQLDKSGLPSDRFFAERPEGSVSTLKIQRTQQEDSAVYLCASSLTLQTGANYGYTFGSGTRLTVV.

CDR3 residues: CASSEYWTPTGYGYTF. The DNA for the CDR3 is TGTGCCAGCAGTGAATACTGGACACCCACGGGCTATGGCTACACCTTC. The chain uses TRBV6-1 and TRBJ1-2; tentative D call: TRBD1 (5 bases). The CDR3 extends over 16 amino acids. V was clipped by 2 bases and J by 4 bases, with 17 bases between them. CDR1 MNHNS and CDR2 SASEGT come from the germline V gene.

As for this clone: The sample carries other DNA sequences with the same CDR3. V is TRBV9 and J is TRBJ1-3; no clear D gene. V lost 0 bases, J lost 4 bases, and 5 bases lay in between. Germline loops: CDR1 SGDLS, CDR2 YYNGEE. The CDR3 runs to 13 residues. CDR3 coding DNA: TGTGCCAGCAGCGTAGTCCCGGGAAACACCATATATTTT. Translating gives CASSVVPGNTIYF.

The chain couples TRBV11-2 to TRBJ1-1; TRBD1 aligns across 10 bases. V gave up 5 bases and J gave up 3 bases; unmatched junction bases: 3. In germline, CDR1 is SGHAT, CDR2 FQNNGV. The CDR3 has 14 residues. The CDR3 DNA sequence: TGTGCCAGCAGCAAAGGACAGGGGGACACTGAAGCTTTCTTT. Its translation: CASSKGQGDTEAFF.

The V call is TRBV19, the J call TRBJ1-1; TRBD1 matches 11 bases. V was clipped by 7 bases and J by 1 base; unmatched bases: 8. CDR1 and CDR2 (germline): LNHDA, SQIVND (reference sequence). The CDR3 runs to 16 residues. CDR3 in amino acids: CASNPGQGGKNTEAFF. CDR3 DNA sequence: TGTGCCAGTAACCCGGGACAGGGGGGGAAGAACACTGAAGCTTTCTTT.

The genes are TRBV4-2 and TRBJ2-3; D call uncertain. Germline V gene data show CDR1 as LGHNA and CDR2 as YNFKEQ. CDR3 size: 15 residues. The germline V and J ends were trimmed by 0 bases and 1 base, with 8 bases remaining between them. As DNA, the CDR3 is TGTGCCAGCAGCCAAGATTCGCAGGGCACAGATACGCAGTATTTT. Encoded protein: CASSQDSQGTDTQYF.

The chain couples TRBV6-5 to TRBJ1-6; perhaps TRBD1 as D (5 bases). The CDR3 sequence is 15 residues long. In germline, CDR1 is MNHEY, CDR2 SVGAGI. V was clipped by 0 bases and J by 6 bases, with 9 bases between them. CDR3 DNA: TGTGCCAGCAGTTACTCCGGGACGGTTAATTCACCCCTCCACTTT. As protein: CASSYSGTVNSPLHF.

The rearrangement joins TRBV10-3 to TRBJ2-7; tentatively, D is TRBD1 or TRBD2 (5 bases each). Looked up from germline, CDR1 is ENHRY and CDR2 is SYGVKD. Trimming took off 0 bases at V and 3 bases at J, with 15 bases between the two ends. The CDR3 extends over 16 amino acids. DNA for the CDR3: TGTGCCATCAGTGAGTCTATTGGGGGAATACACTACGAGCAGTACTTC. Translated: CAISESIGGIHYEQYF.

This rearrangement joins TRBV6-1 to TRBJ1-1, with TRBD1 identical over 7 bases. CDR1 MNHNS and CDR2 SASEGT come from the germline V gene. The trim removed 6 bases at V and 1 base at J, leaving 5 bases unmatched. The CDR3 covers 14 residues. The CDR3 region is CASSEQGRNTEAFF. The CDR3 bases are TGTGCCAGCAGCGAACAGGGGAGGAACACTGAAGCTTTCTTT.

This rearrangement joins TRBV7-9 to TRBJ2-7, with TRBD1 as a possible D gene (5 bases). Trimming took 3 bases from V and 2 from J, leaving 8 bases between them. The CDR3 contains 13 residues. Germline CDR1 is SEHNR and CDR2 is FQNEAQ (reference sequence). For the CDR3, the DNA is TGTGCCAGCAGCTTTCAGGGCACCTACGAGCAGTACTTC. This encodes CASSFQGTYEQYF.

The V and J genes are TRBV5-1 and TRBJ2-3, with TRBD2 as a possible D gene (5 bases). Trimming pared 0 bases from V and 0 bases from J, leaving 11 bases between. This CDR3 has 16 amino acids. CDR1 is SGHRS, CDR2 YFSETQ, per germline. The CDR3 protein is CASSLGRGTSTDTQYF. The CDR3 bases are TGCGCCAGCAGCTTGGGACGGGGTACTAGCACAGATACGCAGTATTTT.

The chain joins TRBV29-1 to TRBJ1-2; the D gene is possibly TRBD1 (6 bases). CDR1 is SQVTM, CDR2 ANQGSEA, per germline. The CDR3 is 14 residues long. V was trimmed by 3 bases and J by 3 bases, leaving 14 bases between them. As DNA, the CDR3 is TGCAGCGTTGACGCATTGGGGGGCGACTATGGCTACACCTTC. Translating gives CSVDALGGDYGYTF. The full variable domain, with the rest looked up from reference TRBV29-1 and TRBJ1-2, is SAVISQKPSRDICQRGTSLTIQCQVDSQVTMMFWYRQQPGQSLTLIATANQGSEATYESGFVIDKFPISRPNLTFSTLTVSNMSPEDSSIYLCSVDALGGDYGYTFGSGTRLTVV.

J is TRBJ1-6 and V is TRBV2; D might be TRBD1 (5 bases). Germline loops: CDR1 SNHLY, CDR2 FYNNEI. The V and J ends lost 5 bases and 9 bases respectively, with 17 bases between them. The CDR3 consists of 15 residues. In nucleotides, the CDR3 is TGTGCCAGCAGTCTTTATCAGGGACTCCTTTCACCCCTCCACTTT. It is translated as CASSLYQGLLSPLHF.

The chain recombines TRBV9 with TRBJ1-1, with 9 positions matching TRBD1. Per the germline V gene, CDR1 is SGDLS and CDR2 is YYNGEE. The length of the CDR3 is 16 residues. Trimming removed 0 bases from V and 5 bases from J; junction bases left unmatched: 8. CDR3 region: CASSVAPTGGGTEAFF. The CDR3 DNA reads as TGTGCCAGCAGCGTAGCCCCGACAGGGGGGGGAACTGAAGCTTTCTTT.